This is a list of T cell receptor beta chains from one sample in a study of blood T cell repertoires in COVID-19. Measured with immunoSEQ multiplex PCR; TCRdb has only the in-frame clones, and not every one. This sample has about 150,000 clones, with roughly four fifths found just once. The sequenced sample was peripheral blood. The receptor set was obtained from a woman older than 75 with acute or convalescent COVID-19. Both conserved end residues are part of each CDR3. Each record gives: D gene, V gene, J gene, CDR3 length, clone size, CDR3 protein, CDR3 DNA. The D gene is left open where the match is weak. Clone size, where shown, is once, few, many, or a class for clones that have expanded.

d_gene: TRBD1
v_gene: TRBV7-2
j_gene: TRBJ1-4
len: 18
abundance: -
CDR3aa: CASSLALDRVVTNEKLFF
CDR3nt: TGTGCCAGCAGCTTAGCCCTCGACAGGGTGGTAACTAATGAAAAACTGTTTTTT

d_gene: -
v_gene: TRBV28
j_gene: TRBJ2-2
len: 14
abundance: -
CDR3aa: CAAGDLANTGELFF
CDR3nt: TGTGCCGCAGGGGATTTGGCCAACACCGGGGAGCTGTTTTTT

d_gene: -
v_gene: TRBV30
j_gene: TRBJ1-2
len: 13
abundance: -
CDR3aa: CAWNRGVPYGYTF
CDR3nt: TGTGCCTGGAACCGGGGAGTTCCCTATGGCTACACCTTC

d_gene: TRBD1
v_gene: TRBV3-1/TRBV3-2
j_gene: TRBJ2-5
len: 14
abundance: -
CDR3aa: CATAGTGRKETQYF
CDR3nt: TGTGCCACGGCAGGGACAGGGCGGAAAGAGACCCAGTACTTC

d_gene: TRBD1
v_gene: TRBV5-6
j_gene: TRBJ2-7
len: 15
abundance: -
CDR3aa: CASSWTGSVAHEQYF
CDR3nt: TGTGCCAGCAGCTGGACAGGAAGCGTGGCTCACGAGCAGTACTTC

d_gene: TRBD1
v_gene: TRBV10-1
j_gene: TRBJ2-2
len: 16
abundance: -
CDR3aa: CASSDPTGANTGELFF
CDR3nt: TGCGCCAGCAGTGATCCGACAGGGGCGAACACCGGGGAGCTGTTTTTT

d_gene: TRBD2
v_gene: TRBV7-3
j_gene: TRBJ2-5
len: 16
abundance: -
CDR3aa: CASSLPGGAGEETQYF
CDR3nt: TGTGCCAGCAGCTTACCGGGGGGGGCGGGGGAAGAGACCCAGTACTTC

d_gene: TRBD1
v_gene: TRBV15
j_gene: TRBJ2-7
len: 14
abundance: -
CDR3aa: CATSRDWTGDEQYF
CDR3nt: TGTGCCACCAGCAGAGATTGGACAGGGGACGAGCAGTACTTC

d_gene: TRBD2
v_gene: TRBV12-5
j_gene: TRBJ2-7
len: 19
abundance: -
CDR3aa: CASGLKSAGNSGRFGEQYF
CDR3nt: TGTGCTAGTGGTTTGAAGTCTGCGGGGAATAGCGGGAGATTCGGCGAGCAGTACTTC

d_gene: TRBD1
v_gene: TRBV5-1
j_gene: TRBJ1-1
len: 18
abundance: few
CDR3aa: CASSRGQGRSVGVSKAFF
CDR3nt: TGCGCCAGCAGCCGGGGACAGGGAAGAAGTGTGGGTGTTAGTAAAGCTTTCTTT

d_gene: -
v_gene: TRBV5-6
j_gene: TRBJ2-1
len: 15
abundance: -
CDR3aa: CASSSDWGPSDEQFF
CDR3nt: TGTGCCAGCAGCTCGGACTGGGGTCCTTCCGATGAGCAGTTCTTC

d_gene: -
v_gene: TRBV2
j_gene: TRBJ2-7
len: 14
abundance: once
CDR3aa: CASSRTRGANEQYF
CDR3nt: TGTGCCAGCAGCCGCACCCGGGGGGCCAACGAGCAGTACTTC

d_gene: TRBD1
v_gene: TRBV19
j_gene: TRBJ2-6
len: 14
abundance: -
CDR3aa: CASRTGAGANVLTF
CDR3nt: TGTGCCAGTAGGACAGGGGCTGGGGCCAACGTCCTGACTTTC

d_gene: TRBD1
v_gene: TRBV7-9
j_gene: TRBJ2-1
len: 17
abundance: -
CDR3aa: CASSVWDRGRYNNEQFF
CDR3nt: TGTGCCAGCAGCGTATGGGACAGGGGGCGTTATAACAATGAGCAGTTCTTC

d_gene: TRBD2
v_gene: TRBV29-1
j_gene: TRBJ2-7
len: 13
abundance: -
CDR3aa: CSVGLAGVGEQYF
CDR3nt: TGCAGCGTTGGTCTAGCGGGAGTGGGAGAGCAGTACTTC

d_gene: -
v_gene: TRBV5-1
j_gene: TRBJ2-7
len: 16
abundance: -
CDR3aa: CASSLVGQGSFSEQYF
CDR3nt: TGCGCCAGCAGCTTGGTCGGTCAGGGGTCATTCTCCGAGCAGTACTTC

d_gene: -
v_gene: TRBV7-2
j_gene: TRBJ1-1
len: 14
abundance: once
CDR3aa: CASSSYRANTEAFF
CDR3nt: TGTGCCAGCAGCTCTTACAGGGCGAACACTGAAGCTTTCTTT

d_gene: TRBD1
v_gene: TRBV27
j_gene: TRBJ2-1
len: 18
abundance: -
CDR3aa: CASSLKPRRGGDYNEQFF
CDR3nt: TGTGCCAGCAGTTTAAAACCCAGACGAGGGGGCGACTACAATGAGCAGTTCTTC

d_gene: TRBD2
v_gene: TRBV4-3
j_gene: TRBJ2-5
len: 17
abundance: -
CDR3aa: CASSQGRLAGGRETQYF
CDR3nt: TGCGCCAGCAGCCAGGGGCGGCTAGCGGGAGGGCGGGAGACCCAGTACTTC

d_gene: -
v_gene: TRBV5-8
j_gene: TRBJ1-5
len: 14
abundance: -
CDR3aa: CASSPRAGNQPQHF
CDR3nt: TGTGCCAGCAGCCCCCGGGCAGGGAATCAGCCCCAGCATTTT

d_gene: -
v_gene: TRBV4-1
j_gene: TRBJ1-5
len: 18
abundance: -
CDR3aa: CASSQRIGGGSGNQPQHF
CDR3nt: TGCGCCAGCAGCCAAAGGATTGGGGGGGGCTCTGGCAATCAGCCCCAGCATTTT

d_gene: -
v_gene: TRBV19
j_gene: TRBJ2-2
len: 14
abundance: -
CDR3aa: CASGGGTNTGELFF
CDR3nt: TGTGCCAGTGGCGGCGGGACCAACACCGGGGAGCTGTTTTTT

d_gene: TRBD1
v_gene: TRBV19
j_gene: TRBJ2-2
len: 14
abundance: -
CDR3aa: CASRPTGDTGELFF
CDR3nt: TGTGCCAGTAGGCCGACAGGGGACACCGGGGAGCTGTTTTTT

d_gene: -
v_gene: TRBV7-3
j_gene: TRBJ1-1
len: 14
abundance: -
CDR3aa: CASSLIPQGTEAFF
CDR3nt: TGTGCCAGCAGCCTCATACCCCAGGGCACTGAAGCTTTCTTT

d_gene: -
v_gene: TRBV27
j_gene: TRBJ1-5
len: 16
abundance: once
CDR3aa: CASSLWGVDSNQPQHF
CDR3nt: TGTGCCAGCAGTTTATGGGGGGTCGATAGCAATCAGCCCCAGCATTTT